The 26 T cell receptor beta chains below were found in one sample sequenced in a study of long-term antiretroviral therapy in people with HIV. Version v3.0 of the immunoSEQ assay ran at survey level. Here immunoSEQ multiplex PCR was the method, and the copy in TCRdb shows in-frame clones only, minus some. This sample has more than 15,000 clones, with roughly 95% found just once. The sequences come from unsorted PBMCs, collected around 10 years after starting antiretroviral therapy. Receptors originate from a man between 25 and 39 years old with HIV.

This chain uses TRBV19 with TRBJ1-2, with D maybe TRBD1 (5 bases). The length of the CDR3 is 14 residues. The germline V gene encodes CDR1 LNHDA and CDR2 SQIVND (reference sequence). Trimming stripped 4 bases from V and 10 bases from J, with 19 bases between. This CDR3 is CASSTRSDNSHYTF. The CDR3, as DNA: TGTGCCAGTAGTACAAGATCGGACAATTCCCACTACACCTTC.

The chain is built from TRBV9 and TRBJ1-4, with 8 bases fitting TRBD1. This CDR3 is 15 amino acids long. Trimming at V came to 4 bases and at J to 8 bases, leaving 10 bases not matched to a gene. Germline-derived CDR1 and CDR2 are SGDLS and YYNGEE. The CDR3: CASSPTTGVKEKLFF. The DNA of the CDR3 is TGTGCCAGCAGCCCGACGACAGGGGTTAAGGAAAAACTGTTTTTT.

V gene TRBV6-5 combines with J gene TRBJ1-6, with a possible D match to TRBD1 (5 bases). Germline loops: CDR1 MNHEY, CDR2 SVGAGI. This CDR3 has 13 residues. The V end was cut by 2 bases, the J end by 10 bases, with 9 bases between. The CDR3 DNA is TGTGCCAGCAGTTACAGCAGGGACTCACCCCTCCACTTT. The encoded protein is CASSYSRDSPLHF.

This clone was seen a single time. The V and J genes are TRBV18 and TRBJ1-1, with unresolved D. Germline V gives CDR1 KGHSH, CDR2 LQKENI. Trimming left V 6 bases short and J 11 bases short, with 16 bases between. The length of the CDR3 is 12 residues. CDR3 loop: CASSPTASEAFF. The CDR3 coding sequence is TGTGCCAGCTCTCCAACGGCCAGCGAGGCTTTCTTT.

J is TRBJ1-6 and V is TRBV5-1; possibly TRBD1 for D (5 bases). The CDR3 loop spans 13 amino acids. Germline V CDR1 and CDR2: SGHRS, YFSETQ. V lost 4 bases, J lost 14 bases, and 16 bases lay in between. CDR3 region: CASSPGPKGALHF. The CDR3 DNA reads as TGCGCCAGCAGCCCGGGACCTAAGGGAGCCCTCCACTTT.

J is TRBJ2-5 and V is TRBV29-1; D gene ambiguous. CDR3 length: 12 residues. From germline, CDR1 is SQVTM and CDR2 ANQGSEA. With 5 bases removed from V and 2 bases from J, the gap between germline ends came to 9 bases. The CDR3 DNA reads TGCAGCGTTTCACGCGGTCAAGAGACCCAGTACTTC. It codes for CSVSRGQETQYF.

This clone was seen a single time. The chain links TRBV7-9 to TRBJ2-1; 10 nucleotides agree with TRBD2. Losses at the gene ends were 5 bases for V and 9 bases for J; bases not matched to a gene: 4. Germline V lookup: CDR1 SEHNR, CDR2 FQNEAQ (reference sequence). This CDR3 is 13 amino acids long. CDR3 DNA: TGTGCCAGCAGCCCCTCTAGCGGGGGTGAGCAGTTCTTC. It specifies CASSPSSGGEQFF.

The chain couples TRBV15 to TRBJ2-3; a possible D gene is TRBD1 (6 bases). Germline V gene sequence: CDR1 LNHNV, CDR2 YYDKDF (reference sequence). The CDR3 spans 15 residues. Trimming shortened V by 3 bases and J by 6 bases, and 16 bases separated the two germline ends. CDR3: CATSRAGVSPDTQYF. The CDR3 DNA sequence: TGTGCCACCAGCAGGGCAGGGGTCTCTCCGGATACGCAGTATTTT. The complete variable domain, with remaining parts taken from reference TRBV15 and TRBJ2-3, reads DAMVIQNPRYQVTQFGKPVTLSCSQTLNHNVMYWYQQKSSQAPKLLFHYYDKDFNNEADTPDNFQSRRPNTSFCFLDIRSPGLGDTAMYLCATSRAGVSPDTQYFGPGTRLTVL.

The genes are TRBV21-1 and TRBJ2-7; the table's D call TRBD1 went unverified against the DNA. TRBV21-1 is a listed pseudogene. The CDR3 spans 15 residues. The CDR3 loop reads CASSKGATGRYEQYF. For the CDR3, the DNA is TGTGCCAGCAGCAAGGGGGCGACAGGGCGGTACGAGCAGTACTTC.

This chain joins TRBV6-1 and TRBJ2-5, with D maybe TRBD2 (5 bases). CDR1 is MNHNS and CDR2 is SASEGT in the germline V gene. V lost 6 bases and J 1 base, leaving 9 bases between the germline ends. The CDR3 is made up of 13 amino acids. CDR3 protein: CASRGLTQETQYF. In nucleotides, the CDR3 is TGTGCCAGCAGAGGACTCACCCAAGAGACCCAGTACTTC.

As DNA, the CDR3 is TGTGCCAGTAGCACAGGGCATTCGACTAATGAAAAACTGTTTTTT. Translating gives CASSTGHSTNEKLFF. The chain couples TRBV19 to TRBJ1-4; D may be TRBD1 (6 bases). Trimming stripped 6 bases from V and 2 bases from J, with 13 bases between. CDR1 and CDR2 from the germline V gene are LNHDA and SQIVND (reference sequence). CDR3 size: 15 residues. Together with reference TRBV19 and TRBJ1-4, the CDR3 gives the full variable domain: DGGITQSPKYLFRKEGQNVTLSCEQNLNHDAMYWYRQDPGQGLRLIYYSQIVNDFQKGDIAEGYSVSREKKESFPLTVTSAQKNPTAFYLCASSTGHSTNEKLFFGSGTQLSVL.

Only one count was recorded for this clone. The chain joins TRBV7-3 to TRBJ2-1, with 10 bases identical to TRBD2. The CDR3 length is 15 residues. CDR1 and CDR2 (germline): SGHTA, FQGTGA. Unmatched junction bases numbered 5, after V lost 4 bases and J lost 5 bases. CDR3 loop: CASSSLAGADNEQFF. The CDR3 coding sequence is TGTGCCAGCAGCTCGCTAGCGGGGGCAGACAATGAGCAGTTCTTC.

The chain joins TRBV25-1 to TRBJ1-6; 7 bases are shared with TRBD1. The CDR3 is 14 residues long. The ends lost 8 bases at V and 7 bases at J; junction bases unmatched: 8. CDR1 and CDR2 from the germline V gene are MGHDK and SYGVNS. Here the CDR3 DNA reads TGTGCCAGCGGTTACAGGGGAGGCAATTCACCCCTCCACTTT. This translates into CASGYRGGNSPLHF.

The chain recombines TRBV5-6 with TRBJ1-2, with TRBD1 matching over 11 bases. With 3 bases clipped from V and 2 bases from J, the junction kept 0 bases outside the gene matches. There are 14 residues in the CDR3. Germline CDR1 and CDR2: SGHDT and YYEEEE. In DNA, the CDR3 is TGTGCCAGCAGCTGGACAGGGGGCAACTATGGCTACACCTTC. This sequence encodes CASSWTGGNYGYTF.

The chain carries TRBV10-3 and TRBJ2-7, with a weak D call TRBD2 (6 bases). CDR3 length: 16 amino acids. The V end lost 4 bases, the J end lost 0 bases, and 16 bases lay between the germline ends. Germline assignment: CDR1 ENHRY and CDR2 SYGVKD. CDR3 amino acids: CAISGGLTGSSYEQYF. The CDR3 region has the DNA TGTGCCATCAGTGGGGGACTGACGGGGAGCTCCTACGAGCAGTACTTC.

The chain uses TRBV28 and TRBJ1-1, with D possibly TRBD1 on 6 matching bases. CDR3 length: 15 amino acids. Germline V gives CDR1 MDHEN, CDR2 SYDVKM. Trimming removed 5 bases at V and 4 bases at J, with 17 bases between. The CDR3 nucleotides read TGTGCCAGCAGTCCCTCACAGGGAGTGCGCACTGAAGCTTTCTTT. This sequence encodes CASSPSQGVRTEAFF.

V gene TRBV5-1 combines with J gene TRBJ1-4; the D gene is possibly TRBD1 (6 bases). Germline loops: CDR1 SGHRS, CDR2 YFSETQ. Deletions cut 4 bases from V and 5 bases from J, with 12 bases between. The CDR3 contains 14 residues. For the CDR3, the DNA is TGCGCCAGCAGCAGTGGGGGCGACAATGAAAAACTGTTTTTT. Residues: CASSSGGDNEKLFF.

For the CDR3, the DNA is TGTGCCAGCTCAGGGGACTTCTCAAACACCATATATTTT. Protein sequence: CASSGDFSNTIYF. The gene calls are TRBV18 and TRBJ1-3; tentative D call: TRBD1 (5 bases). Per the germline V gene, CDR1 is KGHSH and CDR2 is LQKENI. This CDR3 has 13 residues. Trimming pared 5 bases from V and 6 bases from J, leaving 11 bases between.

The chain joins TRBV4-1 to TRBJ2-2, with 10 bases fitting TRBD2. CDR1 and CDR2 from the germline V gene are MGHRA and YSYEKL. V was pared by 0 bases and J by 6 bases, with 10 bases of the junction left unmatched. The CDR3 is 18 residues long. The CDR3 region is CASSQDPQLAGVSGELFF. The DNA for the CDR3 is TGCGCCAGCAGCCAAGACCCCCAGCTAGCGGGGGTATCCGGGGAGCTGTTTTTT.

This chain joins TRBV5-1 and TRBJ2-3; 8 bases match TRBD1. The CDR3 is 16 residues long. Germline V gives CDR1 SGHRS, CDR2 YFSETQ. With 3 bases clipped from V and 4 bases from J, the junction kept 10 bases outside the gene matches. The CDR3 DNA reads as TGCGCCAGCAGCTCTTCAAGCGCAGGGGGCGCAGATACGCAGTATTTT. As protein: CASSSSSAGGADTQYF.

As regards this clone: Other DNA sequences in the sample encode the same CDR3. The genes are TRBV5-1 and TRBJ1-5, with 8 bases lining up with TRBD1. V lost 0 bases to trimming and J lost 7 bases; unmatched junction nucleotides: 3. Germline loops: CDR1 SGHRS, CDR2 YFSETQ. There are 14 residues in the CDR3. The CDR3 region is CASSLAGGEQPQHF. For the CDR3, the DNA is TGCGCCAGCAGCTTGGCAGGGGGCGAGCAGCCCCAGCATTTT.

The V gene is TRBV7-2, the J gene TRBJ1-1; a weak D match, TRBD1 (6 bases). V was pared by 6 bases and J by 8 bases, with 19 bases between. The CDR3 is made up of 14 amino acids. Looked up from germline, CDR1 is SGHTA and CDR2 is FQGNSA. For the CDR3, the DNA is TGTGCCAGCAGGTTCGGAACGACAGGCGGAGAAGCTTTCTTT. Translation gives CASRFGTTGGEAFF.

The CDR3 nucleotides read TGTGCCAGCCTAGGGACATCTGGAAACACCATATATTTT. Its translation: CASLGTSGNTIYF. The chain joins TRBV28 to TRBJ1-3; maybe TRBD1 (6 bases). Trimming shortened V by 8 bases and J by 1 base, and 9 bases separated the two germline ends. Per germline, CDR1 MDHEN and CDR2 SYDVKM. The CDR3 totals 13 residues.

DNA of the CDR3: TGTGCCAGCAGTGCCGACACAGGGGGCCTTCGAAAACTGTTTTTT. Amino acids: CASSADTGGLRKLFF. J is TRBJ1-4 and V is TRBV2; 9 bases align to TRBD1. V shed 4 bases, J shed 10 bases, and the junction held 10 bases outside the gene matches. This CDR3 has 15 amino acids. CDR1 and CDR2 from the germline V gene are SNHLY and FYNNEI.

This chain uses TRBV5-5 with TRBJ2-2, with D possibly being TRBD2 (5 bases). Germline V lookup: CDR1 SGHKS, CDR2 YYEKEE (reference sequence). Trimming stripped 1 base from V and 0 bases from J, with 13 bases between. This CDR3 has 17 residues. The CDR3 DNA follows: TGTGCCAGCAGCTTGTACAGCGGCGGAACGAACACCGGGGAGCTGTTTTTT. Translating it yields CASSLYSGGTNTGELFF.

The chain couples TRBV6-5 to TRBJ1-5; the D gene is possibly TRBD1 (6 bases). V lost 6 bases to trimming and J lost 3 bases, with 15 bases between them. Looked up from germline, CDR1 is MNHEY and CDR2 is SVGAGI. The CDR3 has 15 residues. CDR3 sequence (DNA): TGTGCCAGCAGAAGGAAACAGGGTTTCAATCAGCCCCAGCATTTT. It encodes CASRRKQGFNQPQHF.